These T cell receptor beta chains were read from a single sample in a study of T-cell memory formation after mild COVID-19. TCRdb fed the 5' RACE reads into MiXCR, producing one record per CDR3 protein. The sample has approximately 100,000 distinct CDR3 sequences, around 27% seen once. The sequencing input was PBMCs or a T cell subset sorted from them (not recorded which). The receptors derive from a man aged 18 to 30 who had mild COVID-19 (a few samples of this study predate the infection). Cell type and time point are not known. Both conserved end residues are part of each CDR3. D genes are given only for firm matches. Not every row has a clone size; where given, it reads once, few, many or a size class.

V: TRBV5-1; J: TRBJ2-3; D: TRBD2; size: .; CDR3: CASSLKLISRGGITDTQYF; DNA: TGCGCCAGCAGCTTGAAGCTAATCTCGCGGGGGGGAATCACAGATACGCAGTATTTT
V: TRBV6-5; J: TRBJ1-5; D: .; size: .; CDR3: CASSYSSNQPQHF; DNA: TGTGCCAGCAGTTACAGTAGCAATCAGCCCCAGCATTTT
V: TRBV5-1; J: TRBJ2-1; D: .; size: many; CDR3: CASSFAGNYNEQFF; DNA: TGCGCCAGCAGCTTCGCAGGGAACTACAATGAGCAGTTCTTC
V: TRBV18; J: TRBJ2-5; D: TRBD1; size: few; CDR3: CASSPPGVGGAPEEETQYF; DNA: TGTGCCAGCTCACCACCCGGGGTAGGGGGCGCCCCCGAGGAGGAGACCCAGTACTTC
V: TRBV5-1; J: TRBJ1-1; D: TRBD1; size: .; CDR3: CASSTRDREGRILNTEAFF; DNA: TGCGCCAGCAGCACCCGGGACAGGGAAGGGCGAATCCTGAACACTGAAGCTTTCTTT
V: TRBV3-1; J: TRBJ2-3; D: .; size: .; CDR3: CASSRPNAGDTQYF; DNA: TGTGCCAGCAGCCGCCCTAATGCGGGGGATACGCAGTATTTT
V: TRBV5-1; J: TRBJ2-5; D: .; size: .; CDR3: CASSLGTNQETQYF; DNA: TGCGCCAGCAGCTTGGGGACAAACCAAGAGACCCAGTACTTC
V: TRBV6-2/TRBV6-3; J: TRBJ2-3; D: .; size: few; CDR3: CASSYPEGTDTQYF; DNA: TGTGCCAGCAGTTATCCGGAGGGCACAGATACGCAGTATTTT
V: TRBV20-1; J: TRBJ2-2; D: .; size: .; CDR3: CSARDTASNTGELFF; DNA: TGCAGTGCTAGAGATACGGCTTCGAACACCGGGGAGCTGTTTTTT
V: TRBV7-2; J: TRBJ2-2; D: TRBD2; size: few; CDR3: CASSPQTSGGANTGELFF; DNA: TGTGCCAGCAGCCCTCAGACTAGCGGGGGTGCGAACACCGGGGAGCTGTTTTTT
V: TRBV7-9; J: TRBJ2-5; D: .; size: .; CDR3: CASSSPPFGYRETQYF; DNA: TGTGCCAGCAGCTCCCCCCCGTTCGGGTACCGAGAGACCCAGTACTTC
V: TRBV29-1; J: TRBJ2-5; D: TRBD1; size: .; CDR3: CSVPGQGAEETQYF; DNA: TGCAGCGTCCCCGGACAGGGGGCGGAAGAGACCCAGTACTTC
V: TRBV4-1; J: TRBJ2-5; D: TRBD2; size: .; CDR3: CASSPRLASGAQKETQYF; DNA: TGCGCCAGCAGCCCCAGACTTGCTAGCGGGGCCCAAAAAGAGACCCAGTACTTC
V: TRBV25-1; J: TRBJ1-5; D: .; size: .; CDR3: CGRLQGGNQPQHF; DNA: TGTGGGAGGCTACAGGGCGGCAATCAGCCCCAGCATTTT
V: TRBV4-3; J: TRBJ2-1; D: .; size: few; CDR3: CASSQDPGIYNEQFF; DNA: TGCGCCAGCAGCCAAGATCCGGGTATCTACAATGAGCAGTTCTTC
V: TRBV14; J: TRBJ2-3; D: .; size: .; CDR3: CASSQVRGSDTQYF; DNA: TGTGCCAGCAGCCAAGTCAGGGGCTCAGATACGCAGTATTTT
V: TRBV11-1; J: TRBJ1-1; D: .; size: .; CDR3: CASSGDLGNTEAFF; DNA: TGTGCCAGCAGCGGGGACCTCGGGAACACTGAAGCTTTCTTT
V: TRBV5-1; J: TRBJ1-5; D: .; size: once; CDR3: CASSWAGAGNQPQHF; DNA: TGCGCCAGCAGCTGGGCAGGAGCGGGCAATCAGCCCCAGCATTTT
V: TRBV9; J: TRBJ2-3; D: .; size: few; CDR3: CASSVLGGSTDTQYF; DNA: TGTGCCAGCAGCGTCCTCGGGGGATCCACAGATACGCAGTATTTT
V: TRBV7-6; J: TRBJ2-3; D: .; size: few; CDR3: CASSYQGGVPDTQYF; DNA: TGTGCCAGCAGCTACCAGGGGGGGGTGCCAGATACGCAGTATTTT
V: TRBV7-3; J: TRBJ2-3; D: TRBD1; size: few; CDR3: CASSQQGGTDTQYF; DNA: TGTGCCAGCAGCCAACAGGGGGGCACAGATACGCAGTATTTT
V: TRBV5-1; J: TRBJ2-7; D: .; size: few; CDR3: CASSLLQGDEQYF; DNA: TGCGCCAGCAGCTTGCTTCAGGGAGACGAGCAGTACTTC
V: TRBV7-8; J: TRBJ2-3; D: .; size: many; CDR3: CASSLSGGLGTQYF; DNA: TGTGCCAGCAGCTTAAGTGGGGGTCTAGGCACGCAGTATTTT
V: TRBV29-1; J: TRBJ1-5; D: .; size: .; CDR3: CSVRVDSNQPQHF; DNA: TGCAGCGTGCGGGTAGATAGCAATCAGCCCCAGCATTTT
V: TRBV27; J: TRBJ1-6; D: .; size: .; CDR3: CASNAQYNSPLHF; DNA: TGTGCCAGCAACGCACAATATAATTCACCCCTCCACTTT
V: TRBV27; J: TRBJ2-2; D: .; size: once; CDR3: CASSFLLNTGELFF; DNA: TGTGCCAGCAGTTTCTTGCTGAACACCGGGGAGCTGTTTTTT
V: TRBV7-9; J: TRBJ2-5; D: .; size: .; CDR3: CASGVGETQYF; DNA: TGTGCCAGCGGAGTAGGGGAGACCCAGTACTTC
V: TRBV6-2/TRBV6-3; J: TRBJ1-6; D: TRBD1; size: .; CDR3: CASSRDRGNSPLHF; DNA: TGTGCCAGCAGCCGGGACAGGGGTAATTCACCCCTCCACTTT
V: TRBV12-3/TRBV12-4; J: TRBJ1-5; D: .; size: .; CDR3: CASSLSGLSNQPQHF; DNA: TGTGCCAGCAGTTTGAGCGGCCTTAGCAATCAGCCCCAGCATTTT
V: TRBV2; J: TRBJ1-4; D: .; size: .; CDR3: CASSEGLVLEEKLFF; DNA: TGTGCCAGCAGTGAAGGGTTAGTCTTAGAAGAAAAACTGTTTTTT
V: TRBV6-2/TRBV6-3; J: TRBJ1-1; D: .; size: few; CDR3: CASSYSLSSNTEAFF; DNA: TGTGCCAGCAGTTACTCGCTGAGTTCGAACACTGAAGCTTTCTTT
V: TRBV7-8; J: TRBJ1-1; D: .; size: .; CDR3: CASSPEMNTEAFF; DNA: TGTGCCAGCAGCCCAGAGATGAACACTGAAGCTTTCTTT
V: TRBV2; J: TRBJ2-5; D: TRBD1; size: many; CDR3: CASRTGTGGVETQYF; DNA: TGTGCCAGCAGAACCGGGACAGGGGGCGTGGAGACCCAGTACTTC
V: TRBV12-3/TRBV12-4; J: TRBJ2-2; D: .; size: .; CDR3: CASSITGIVVKNTGELFF; DNA: TGTGCCAGCAGTATTACCGGGATAGTAGTTAAAAACACCGGGGAGCTGTTTTTT
V: TRBV6-2/TRBV6-3; J: TRBJ1-5; D: .; size: few; CDR3: CASGGGGNQPQHF; DNA: TGTGCCAGCGGGGGAGGGGGCAATCAGCCCCAGCATTTT
V: TRBV28; J: TRBJ2-1; D: TRBD2; size: .; CDR3: CASRPLAGGAYEQFF; DNA: TGTGCCAGCAGACCACTAGCGGGGGGGGCCTATGAGCAGTTCTTC
V: TRBV2; J: TRBJ2-1; D: .; size: few; CDR3: CASSNRDGYNEQFF; DNA: TGTGCCAGCAGTAACCGGGACGGATACAATGAGCAGTTCTTC
V: TRBV20-1; J: TRBJ2-3; D: TRBD1; size: .; CDR3: CSAPPGGDADTQYF; DNA: TGCAGTGCCCCCCCAGGGGGCGACGCAGATACGCAGTATTTT
V: TRBV4-1; J: TRBJ2-4; D: .; size: few; CDR3: CASSPYIGEAGVIQYF; DNA: TGCGCCAGCAGCCCCTATATTGGTGAGGCAGGGGTCATTCAGTACTTC
V: TRBV2; J: TRBJ2-3; D: TRBD1; size: few; CDR3: CASSESLTGLHTDTQYF; DNA: TGTGCCAGCAGTGAGAGTTTGACAGGGTTGCACACAGATACGCAGTATTTT